Listed below are T cell receptor beta chains from one sample, sequenced in a study of cytomegalovirus exposure and HLA in healthy donors. Assay: immunoSEQ multiplex PCR; the TCRdb copy retains only in-frame clones and omits some. The sample includes roughly 60,000 clones, around three quarters of them seen just once. The sequenced material came from PBMCs. These TCRs come from a woman in her forties in good health and CMV-seropositive. The conserved cysteine and the conserved F or W are not part of the CDR3 here. Fields, in order: V gene, J gene, CDR3 length, CDR3 protein.

V gene: TRBV7-2; J gene: TRBJ2-7; CDR3 length: 15; CDR3 protein: ASSLGGVLYQSYEQY
V gene: TRBV7-2; J gene: TRBJ2-3; CDR3 length: 12; CDR3 protein: ASSFGLAADTQY
V gene: TRBV7-9; J gene: TRBJ1-4; CDR3 length: 12; CDR3 protein: ATLHRGRDEKLF
V gene: TRBV19; J gene: TRBJ1-5; CDR3 length: 16; CDR3 protein: ASRTTDRGTASNQPQH
V gene: TRBV19; J gene: TRBJ1-5; CDR3 length: 14; CDR3 protein: ASSPVAQGRNQPQH
V gene: TRBV5-1; J gene: TRBJ2-3; CDR3 length: 12; CDR3 protein: ASSLEQGADTQY
V gene: TRBV5-6; J gene: TRBJ1-5; CDR3 length: 11; CDR3 protein: ASSLAGVQPQH
V gene: TRBV30; J gene: TRBJ2-3; CDR3 length: 12; CDR3 protein: AWKRSRLTDTQY
V gene: TRBV18; J gene: TRBJ2-3; CDR3 length: 15; CDR3 protein: ASSPSEGGAYTDTQY
V gene: TRBV2; J gene: TRBJ2-3; CDR3 length: 11; CDR3 protein: ASSQIVRDTQY
V gene: TRBV7-2; J gene: TRBJ1-6; CDR3 length: 15; CDR3 protein: ASSLASPTIYNSPLH
V gene: TRBV4-1; J gene: TRBJ2-7; CDR3 length: 16; CDR3 protein: ASSPFTRQDLALYEQY
V gene: TRBV18; J gene: TRBJ2-4; CDR3 length: 14; CDR3 protein: ASSPPEAGTKNIQY
V gene: TRBV4-1; J gene: TRBJ1-2; CDR3 length: 12; CDR3 protein: ASSQRTGDYGYT
V gene: TRBV5-4; J gene: TRBJ2-1; CDR3 length: 13; CDR3 protein: ASSSRDSSYNEQF
V gene: TRBV7-2; J gene: TRBJ2-2; CDR3 length: 12; CDR3 protein: ASSLATGAGELF
V gene: TRBV11-2; J gene: TRBJ2-7; CDR3 length: 13; CDR3 protein: ASSSRDTGSYEQY
V gene: TRBV30; J gene: TRBJ1-2; CDR3 length: 11; CDR3 protein: AWRRGGANGYT
V gene: TRBV30; J gene: TRBJ1-2; CDR3 length: 10; CDR3 protein: AWIRQVGGYT
V gene: TRBV11-2; J gene: TRBJ2-7; CDR3 length: 14; CDR3 protein: ASSLTAGSKSYEQY
V gene: TRBV13; J gene: NA; CDR3 length: 15; CDR3 protein: ASSFPLGAGGSYEQY
V gene: TRBV19; J gene: TRBJ1-1; CDR3 length: 12; CDR3 protein: ASSIRQGATEAF
V gene: TRBV30; J gene: TRBJ2-1; CDR3 length: 17; CDR3 protein: AWSRGRGLAGGRDNEQF
V gene: TRBV19; J gene: TRBJ2-5; CDR3 length: 13; CDR3 protein: ASSIGRGAQETQY
V gene: TRBV5-8; J gene: TRBJ2-3; CDR3 length: 16; CDR3 protein: ASSQSLVWGGSTDTQY
V gene: TRBV4-1; J gene: TRBJ2-7; CDR3 length: 15; CDR3 protein: ASSPSALAGGVSEQY
V gene: TRBV7-2; J gene: TRBJ2-1; CDR3 length: 13; CDR3 protein: ASSARPTRGNEQF
V gene: TRBV11-2; J gene: TRBJ2-3; CDR3 length: 13; CDR3 protein: ASSPSTVSTDTQY